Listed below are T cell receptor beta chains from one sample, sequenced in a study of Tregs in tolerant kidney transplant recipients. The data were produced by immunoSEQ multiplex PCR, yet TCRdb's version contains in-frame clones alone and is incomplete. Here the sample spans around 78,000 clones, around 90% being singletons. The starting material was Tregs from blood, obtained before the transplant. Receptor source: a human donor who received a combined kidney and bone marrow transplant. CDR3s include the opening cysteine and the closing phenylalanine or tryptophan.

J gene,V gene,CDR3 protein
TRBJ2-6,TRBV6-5,CASSTGEAGANVLTF
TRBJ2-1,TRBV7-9,CASSSTGATYNEQFF
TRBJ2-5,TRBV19,CASSSQQGTQETQYF
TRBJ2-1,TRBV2,CASSLFGTGTYNEQFF
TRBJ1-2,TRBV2,CASSEVEEMSGYTF
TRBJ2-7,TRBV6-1,CASTESYEQYF
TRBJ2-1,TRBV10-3,CAINEPRTSGSYNEQFF
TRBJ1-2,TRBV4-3,CASSQENSQASAGGNYGYTF
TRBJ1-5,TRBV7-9,CASSLGQGKNQPQHF
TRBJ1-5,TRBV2,CASSEGDQPQHF
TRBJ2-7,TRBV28,CASRRRTHFSGRVEAYEQYF
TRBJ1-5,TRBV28,CASSPPRGPMSNQPQHF
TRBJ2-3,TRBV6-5,CASSLAGVGTDTQYF
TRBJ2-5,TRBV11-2,CASRVQETQYF
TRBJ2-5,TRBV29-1,CSVVGTGPETQYF
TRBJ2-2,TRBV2,CASSGHLRAGELFF
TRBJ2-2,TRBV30,CAWSVQGWGGDGELFF
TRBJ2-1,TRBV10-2,CASSSSGRANEQFF
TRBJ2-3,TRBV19,CASRSLAGGGDTQYF
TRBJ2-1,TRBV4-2,CASSPFRGSYNEQFF
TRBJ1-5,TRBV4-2,CASSQEGTGGNQPQHF
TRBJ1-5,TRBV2,CASSGSGGQPQHF
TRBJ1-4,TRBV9,CASSPRTSGNEKLFF
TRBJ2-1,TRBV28,CASGQLAGGLYNEQFF
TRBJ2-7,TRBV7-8,CASSHDREHEQYF
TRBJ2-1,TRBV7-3,CASSRDGDNEQFF
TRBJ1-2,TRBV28,CASTLGGRDYGYTF
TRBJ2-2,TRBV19,CASSIEDRGTGELFF
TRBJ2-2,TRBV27,CASSSSGRLSGELFF
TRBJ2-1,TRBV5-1,CASSLGGSQPNEQFF
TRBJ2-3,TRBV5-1,CASSLPITSTDTQYF
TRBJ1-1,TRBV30,CAWDRGGGTEAFF
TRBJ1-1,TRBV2,CASVGHLNTEAFF
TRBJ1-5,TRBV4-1,CASSQGNSGRSNQPQHF
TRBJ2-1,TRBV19,CASRLYSEGAEFF
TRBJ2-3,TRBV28,CASSFAGMPNTQYF
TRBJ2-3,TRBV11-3,CASSLGTNTDTQYF
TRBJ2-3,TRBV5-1,CASSLLKLTSGSTDTQYF
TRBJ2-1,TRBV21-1,CASKEGQWGPLNNEQFF
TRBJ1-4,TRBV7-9,CASSLGGLEKLFF
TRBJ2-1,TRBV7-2,CASSISGTGVYNEQFF
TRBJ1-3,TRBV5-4,CASSLGAGGNSGNTIYF
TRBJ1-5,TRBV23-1,CASSRKRGRDWNQPQHF
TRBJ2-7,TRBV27,CASSTRGPTDEQYF
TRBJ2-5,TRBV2,CASSLQETQYF
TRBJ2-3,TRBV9,CASSVGLSSTDTQYF
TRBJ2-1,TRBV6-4,CASSDQGGNEQFF
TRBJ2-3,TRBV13,CASSQTSGSTDTQYF